These T cell receptor beta chains were read from a single sample in a study of human T cells and chemical hapten exposure. TCRdb redid the calling of the RACE reads with MiXCR, one entry per CDR3 protein. The data hold 110,000 to 150,000 distinct CDR3 sequences, with around 11% observed a single time. The sample consisted of whole blood, taken in connection with sensitization to the hapten diphenylcyclopropenone (DPC). The origin of the receptors is a woman aged 45-65 years with alopecia areata. Some clones in this sample may be carry-over from other donors' samples. Each CDR3 is given without its conserved first and last residue. The order of the fields is V gene, J gene, clone size, CDR3 protein. Where a row states a size, it is once, few, many or the class of an expanded clone; other rows omit it.

TRBV6-5,TRBJ1-6,.,ASSSFQTGYNSPLH
TRBV4-1,TRBJ1-3,few,ASSRILWDDVSSGNTIY
TRBV5-1,TRBJ2-6,many,ASRPDISSGANVLT
TRBV7-2,TRBJ2-7,many,ASSLQYYEQY
TRBV12-3/TRBV12-4,TRBJ2-6,.,ASSPGLSGANVLT
TRBV7-9,TRBJ1-2,few,ASSLTGNGYT
TRBV14,TRBJ1-6,many,ASRWGNGNSPLH
TRBV6-2/TRBV6-3,TRBJ2-4,few,ASRPQAPKNIQY
TRBV11-2,TRBJ2-1,many,ASSLVVGASSYNEQF
TRBV12-3/TRBV12-4,TRBJ1-1,few,ASSPRQGGTEAF
TRBV5-4,TRBJ2-7,few,ASSLDRDWEQY
TRBV5-1,TRBJ2-3,.,ASSLDASGFRADTQY
TRBV11-2,TRBJ2-2,.,ASSPGLAGGPRTGELF
TRBV6-2/TRBV6-3,TRBJ2-3,many,ASRPPGLTDTQY
TRBV20-1,TRBJ2-4,many,SARHLNIQY
TRBV7-8,TRBJ2-6,many,ASTYPRGPGANVLT
TRBV5-1,TRBJ1-1,few,ASSLDSAGAEAF
TRBV2,TRBJ2-7,few,ASSSKVGPGYEQY
TRBV6-2/TRBV6-3,TRBJ1-1,many,ASSYSAENTEAF
TRBV28,TRBJ2-7,few,ASRGFSYEQY
TRBV12-3/TRBV12-4,TRBJ2-7,many,ASSDPGTGRYEQY
TRBV20-1,TRBJ2-7,many,SARDLASVYEQY
TRBV6-5,TRBJ1-1,.,ASSYGTGGTEAF
TRBV18,TRBJ1-5,.,ASSPTGGANQPQH
TRBV7-2,TRBJ2-1,.,ASSPQGNEQF
TRBV3-1,TRBJ1-1,many,ASNRGGNTEAF
TRBV12-3/TRBV12-4,TRBJ2-1,many,ASSAGTSYNEQF
TRBV7-9,TRBJ1-1,.,ASSFRVEGGTEAF
TRBV21-1,TRBJ2-3,.,ASSELPTGRTDTQY
TRBV11-1,TRBJ2-3,.,ASSFDGTRGDTQY
TRBV6-2/TRBV6-3,TRBJ2-1,.,ASSYSKAKGSSFYNEQF
TRBV28,TRBJ1-5,many,ASRSRRANSNQPQH